This passage covers 20 T cell receptor beta chains from one sample sequenced in a study of cytomegalovirus exposure and HLA in healthy donors (TCRdb year 2017). The library was generated by the immunoSEQ multiplex PCR assay. For the multiplex PCR, a mixture combining 60 forward primers for TCR Vbeta segments and 13 reverse primers for TCR Jbeta segments was used. Entries here come from immuneACCESS through TCRdb and include only in-frame sequences with V and J called. Some clones fail to appear in such tables; in the studies checked, an unresolved V gene covers under half of the shortfall, and the cause of the remainder is unknown. Counted in this sample were 150,000 to 200,000 clones; roughly 70% of them appeared once. The leading ten clones occupy approximately 3% of the sample. Sequencing was done on a sample of PBMCs. The receptors here all came from a male donor in good health and CMV-seronegative.

The V call is TRBV7-6, the J call TRBJ2-1; 10 bases line up with TRBD2. CDR1 and CDR2 from the germline V gene are SGHVS and FNYEAQ. V trimming: 5 bases; J trimming: 5 bases; junction bases outside the gene matches: 15. The CDR3 runs to 18 residues. The CDR3 bases are TGTGCCAGCAGCCCCCGTGCCCACGGGACTAGCGAGAACAATGAGCAGTTCTTC. This sequence encodes CASSPRAHGTSENNEQFF.

CDR3 amino acids: CAITPGTLNTGELFF. CDR3 nucleotides: TGTGCCATCACCCCCGGGACATTGAACACCGGGGAGCTGTTTTTT. The rearrangement joins TRBV10-3 to TRBJ2-2, with D perhaps TRBD1 (6 bases). V was clipped by 7 bases and J by 1 base, with 13 bases between them. CDR1 and CDR2 from the germline V gene are ENHRY and SYGVKD. There are 15 residues in the CDR3.

This clone was found once. This rearrangement joins TRBV25-1 to TRBJ1-4; 7 nucleotides agree with TRBD1. The germline V gene has CDR1 MGHDK and CDR2 SYGVNS. The CDR3 is 16 amino acids. The V and J ends lost 3 bases and 0 bases, in that order; junction bases with no gene match: 4. The CDR3 loop is CASSDGTAATNEKLFF. CDR3 sequence (DNA): TGTGCCAGCAGTGATGGGACAGCTGCAACTAATGAAAAACTGTTTTTT.

CDR3 coding DNA: TGTGCCAGCATCAGGGACACGGGCGAGCAGTACTTC. It specifies CASIRDTGEQYF. This sequence joins TRBV2 and TRBJ2-7, with D possibly matching TRBD1 (6 bases). Germline V gene sequence: CDR1 SNHLY, CDR2 FYNNEI. Trimming pared 7 bases from V and 6 bases from J, leaving 13 bases between. This CDR3 has 12 residues. Supplemented by reference TRBV2 and TRBJ2-7, the full variable domain reads EPEVTQTPSHQVTQMGQEVILRCVPISNHLYFYWYRQILGQKVEFLVSFYNNEISEKSEIFDDQFSVERPDGSNFTLKIRSTKLEDSAMYFCASIRDTGEQYFGPGTRLTVT.

V is TRBV7-3 and J is TRBJ1-2, with TRBD1 matching 8 bases. V lost 1 base and J lost 4; bases outside the gene matches: 11. Germline values: CDR1 SGHTA, CDR2 FQGTGA. The CDR3 loop spans 17 amino acids. DNA of the CDR3: TGTGCCAGCAGCTTAAAGACAGGGGTATTTTTGGGCTATGGCTACACCTTC. Protein sequence: CASSLKTGVFLGYGYTF.

V gene TRBV5-6 combines with J gene TRBJ2-5; 7 bases fit TRBD1. The J call is doubtful: the DNA matches TRBJ2-7 better. The CDR3 is 13 amino acids. Germline assignment: CDR1 SGHDT and CDR2 YYEEEE. The CDR3 sequence: CASSFDRAYEQYF. Written as DNA, the CDR3 is TGTGCCAGCAGCTTCGACAGGGCGTACGAGCAGTACTTC.

This CDR3 reads CASSYRGGWEQYF. The CDR3 coding sequence is TGTGCCAGCAGTTACAGGGGAGGGTGGGAGCAGTACTTC. V gene TRBV6-5 combines with J gene TRBJ2-7, with 7 bases aligning to TRBD2. Trimming at V came to 2 bases and at J to 7 bases, leaving 5 bases not matched to a gene. In germline, CDR1 is MNHEY, CDR2 SVGAGI. This CDR3 is built from 13 residues.

This rearrangement joins TRBV5-4 to TRBJ1-1, with D hard to call. V lost 5 bases and J 0 bases, leaving 8 bases between the germline ends. The CDR3 spans 13 residues. Germline CDR1 and CDR2: SGHNT and YYREEE (reference sequence). DNA of the CDR3: TGTGCCAGCAGGGTGACTATGAACACTGAAGCTTTCTTT. It translates to CASRVTMNTEAFF.

The V gene is TRBV19, the J gene TRBJ1-6, with TRBD1 matching 9 bases. Trimming cost V 3 bases and J 8 bases; bases outside gene matches: 8. This CDR3 spans 16 amino acids. Germline CDR1 and CDR2: LNHDA and SQIVND (reference sequence). The CDR3 DNA reads TGTGCCAGTAGTATTTTTGTGGGACAGGGCGATTCACCCCTCCACTTT. It specifies CASSIFVGQGDSPLHF.

This clone has more than one count but fewer than ten. The chain employs TRBV15 and TRBJ2-3; TRBD1 might be the D (6 bases). V lost 8 bases, J lost 5 bases, and 17 bases lay in between. CDR3 size: 14 residues. Germline assignment: CDR1 LNHNV and CDR2 YYDKDF (reference sequence). CDR3 sequence (DNA): TGTGCCACCCAGGGTCGACAGGCATTAGATACGCAGTATTTT. Protein sequence: CATQGRQALDTQYF.

The V and J genes are TRBV27 and TRBJ2-5; 7 bases fit TRBD2. The CDR3 sequence is 16 residues long. Per the germline V gene, CDR1 is MNHEY and CDR2 is SMNVEV (reference sequence). V dropped 6 bases and J dropped 3; count of bases not matched to a gene: 13. CDR3 in DNA: TGTGCCAGCAGCACTTTCTCCCTCGGGGGGAAAGAGACCCAGTACTTC. Encoded protein: CASSTFSLGGKETQYF.

The rearrangement uses TRBV28 and TRBJ1-2; D is possibly TRBD1 (6 bases). Germline loops: CDR1 MDHEN, CDR2 SYDVKM. The CDR3 loop spans 15 amino acids. V gave up 6 bases and J gave up 1 base, with 15 bases separating them. CDR3 nucleotides: TGTGCCAGCAGGACTTCAGGGGCGAGTAACTATGGCTACACCTTC. This gives the protein CASRTSGASNYGYTF.

The chain joins TRBV5-4 to TRBJ2-7; tentative D call: TRBD2 (6 bases). Germline V CDR1 and CDR2: SGHNT, YYREEE (reference sequence). There are 13 residues in the CDR3. Trimming left V 1 base short and J 5 bases short, with 10 bases between. The CDR3 DNA is TGTGCCAGCAGCTTGCAGGAGGGCCACGAGCAGTACTTC. Its translation is CASSLQEGHEQYF. Complete variable domain (other parts from reference TRBV5-4 and TRBJ2-7): ETGVTQSPTHLIKTRGQQVTLRCSSQSGHNTVSWYQQALGQGPQFIFQYYREEENGRGNFPPRFSGLQFPNYSSELNVNALELDDSALYLCASSLQEGHEQYFGPGTRLTVT.

The J gene is TRBJ2-7, the V gene TRBV15, with TRBD1 matching 8 bases. The CDR3 sequence is 15 residues long. V dropped 1 base and J dropped 2; count of bases not matched to a gene: 4. Germline V gene lookup returns CDR1 LNHNV and CDR2 YYDKDF (reference sequence). This CDR3 is CATSRVQGGAYEQYF. CDR3 coding DNA: TGTGCCACCAGCAGAGTACAGGGGGGAGCCTACGAGCAGTACTTC.

In its sample, this clone was seen once. CDR3 residues: CASSSGGRNEQYF. The CDR3 DNA is TGTGCCAGCAGCTCTGGGGGCCGGAACGAGCAGTACTTC. The V call is TRBV11-2, the J call TRBJ2-7, with TRBD1 as a possible D gene (6 bases). The CDR3 extends over 13 amino acids. V was pared by 4 bases and J by 5 bases, with 12 bases between. Germline CDR1 SGHAT, CDR2 FQNNGV.

This clone was seen a few times. The V gene is TRBV13, the J gene TRBJ2-2; TRBD2 is a possible D gene (6 bases). Trimming left V 1 base short and J 0 bases short, with 9 bases between. The CDR3 loop spans 16 amino acids. Germline V gives CDR1 PRHDT, CDR2 FYEKMQ (reference sequence). The CDR3 protein is CASSLVPSANTGELFF. The CDR3 DNA reads TGTGCCAGCAGCTTAGTTCCTAGCGCGAACACCGGGGAGCTGTTTTTT.

The gene calls are TRBV4-3 and TRBJ2-7; possibly TRBD2 for D (5 bases). With 2 bases removed from V and 5 bases from J, the gap between germline ends came to 16 bases. The length of the CDR3 is 15 residues. From germline, CDR1 is LGHNA and CDR2 YSLEER. The CDR3 coding sequence is TGCGCCAGCAGCCAAACGGGGTACAGCCGGGACGAGCAGTACTTC. Translation gives CASSQTGYSRDEQYF.

Only a few counts were recorded for this clone. The chain joins TRBV30 to TRBJ1-4; D might be TRBD1 (6 bases). This CDR3 has 17 residues. CDR1 and CDR2 (germline): GTSNPN, SVGIG (reference sequence). V lost 0 bases to trimming and J lost 0 bases, with 14 bases between them. CDR3 sequence reads: CAWSVLQGRATNEKLFF. The CDR3 region has the DNA TGTGCCTGGAGTGTACTCCAGGGGAGGGCAACTAATGAAAAACTGTTTTTT.

The rearrangement links TRBV5-1 to TRBJ2-5, with TRBD2 as a possible D gene (6 bases). The J call is in doubt because the DNA end fits TRBJ2-7 better. Germline-derived CDR1 and CDR2 are SGHRS and YFSETQ. The CDR3 covers 15 residues. The CDR3 DNA follows: TGCGCCAGCAGCTTGGCCGCGGGACCCTCCTACGAGCAGTACTTC. Residues: CASSLAAGPSYEQYF.

The DNA of the CDR3 is TGTGCCAGCAGCCCGGGACTAGCGGGATCCGGGACCCAGTACTTC. It translates to CASSPGLAGSGTQYF. V is TRBV7-9 and J is TRBJ2-5; TRBD2 agrees at 13 bases. CDR3 length: 15 amino acids. V lost 5 bases, J lost 7 bases, and 7 bases stayed unmatched. CDR1 SEHNR and CDR2 FQNEAQ come from the germline V gene (reference sequence).